Sequencing of this T cell receptor beta chain was carried out in a study of blood T cells in healthy people across ages. This clonotype appeared once. A J-beta primer mix and a sample-barcoded 5' primer were used in a second PCR of about 7 to 11 cycles. MiXCR was run by TCRdb on the 5' RACE reads, yielding one entry per CDR3 protein. The sample gives about 640,000 distinct CDR3 sequences, around 54% of which show up once; over 30% is in the top ten. The CDR3 sequence is 14 residues long. Deletions cut 4 bases from V and 1 base from J, with 7 bases between. Germline V gene lookup returns CDR1 SEHNR and CDR2 FQNEAQ (reference sequence).

The sequenced material came from blood. This receptor was taken from a man aged 55 to 70 in good health. The rearrangement links TRBV7-9 to TRBJ2-2; no definite D call. The CDR3 DNA reads TGTGCCAGCAGCTCATACAGGAACACCGGGGAGCTGTTTTTT. This translates into CASSSYRNTGELFF. Full variable domain (rest looked up from reference TRBV7-9 and TRBJ2-2): DTGVSQNPRHKITKRGQNVTFRCDPISEHNRLYWYRQTLGQGPEFLTYFQNEAQLEKSRLLSDRFSAERPKGSFSTLEIQRTEQGDSAMYLCASSSYRNTGELFFGEGSRLTVL.